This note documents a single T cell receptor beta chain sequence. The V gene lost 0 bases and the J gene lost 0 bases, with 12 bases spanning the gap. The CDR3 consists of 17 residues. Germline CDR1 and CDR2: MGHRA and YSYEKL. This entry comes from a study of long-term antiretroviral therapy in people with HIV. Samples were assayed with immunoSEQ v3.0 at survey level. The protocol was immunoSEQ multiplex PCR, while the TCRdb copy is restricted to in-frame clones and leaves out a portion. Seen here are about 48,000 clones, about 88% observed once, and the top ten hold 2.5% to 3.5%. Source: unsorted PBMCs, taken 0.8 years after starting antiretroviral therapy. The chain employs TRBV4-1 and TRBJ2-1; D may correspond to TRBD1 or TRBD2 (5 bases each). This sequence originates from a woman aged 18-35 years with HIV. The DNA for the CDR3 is TGCGCCAGCAGCCAAGATAGGGACGTTCTCTCCTACAATGAGCAGTTCTTC. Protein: CASSQDRDVLSYNEQFF.